Below are 2 T cell receptor beta chains sequenced from a single sample in a study of blood T cell repertoires in COVID-19. TCRdb's table, derived via immunoSEQ multiplex PCR, lists solely in-frame clones and lacks some. Here the sample spans 350,000 to 450,000 clones, about 89% being singletons. Sequencing was carried out using PBMCs or T cells enriched from blood (not recorded which). All receptors derive from a woman in her thirties or forties who had been exposed to COVID-19.

The genes are TRBV2 and TRBJ2-1, with TRBD2 identical over 8 bases. Germline V lookup: CDR1 SNHLY, CDR2 FYNNEI. The CDR3 extends over 16 amino acids. V dropped 6 bases and J dropped 6; count of bases not matched to a gene: 13. The CDR3 is CASRLSLAAPANEQFF. Here the CDR3 DNA reads TGTGCCAGCAGACTCTCACTAGCGGCTCCTGCCAATGAGCAGTTCTTC.

The J gene is TRBJ1-1, the V gene TRBV19, with D uncertain. The V end lost 3 bases, the J end lost 7 bases, and 9 bases lay between the germline ends. CDR1 and CDR2 (germline): LNHDA, SQIVND (reference sequence). The CDR3 loop spans 12 amino acids. In DNA form, the CDR3 reads TGTGCCAGTAGTATTTTGACGGGTGAAGCTTTCTTT. Amino acid sequence: CASSILTGEAFF.